The T cell receptor (beta chain) described here comes from a study of T cell changes during pregnancy in multiple sclerosis. The CDR3 contains 17 residues. V was cut by 2 bases and J by 0 bases, with 15 bases left in between. Germline V gene data show CDR1 as SGHTA and CDR2 as FQGTGA. Assay: immunoSEQ multiplex PCR; the TCRdb copy retains only in-frame clones and omits some. The sample records 35,000 to 45,000 clones, approximately 90% being singletons. The J gene is TRBJ2-3, the V gene TRBV7-3, with D possibly TRBD1 on 6 matching bases. This specimen consisted of CD4+ T cells from peripheral blood mononuclear cells, obtained after pregnancy. The clonotype was recovered from a female donor with multiple sclerosis, enrolled in a pregnancy study. The CDR3 here is CASSLYARGTSTDTQYF. For the CDR3, the DNA is TGTGCCAGCAGCTTATACGCCAGGGGTACGAGCACAGATACGCAGTATTTT. Drawing the rest from reference TRBV7-3 and TRBJ2-3, the complete variable domain is GAGVSQTPSNKVTEKGKYVELRCDPISGHTALYWYRQSLGQGPEFLIYFQGTGAADDSGLPNDRFFAVRPEGSVSTLKIQRTERGDSAVYLCASSLYARGTSTDTQYFGPGTRLTVL.